Shown below are 26 T cell receptor beta chains from a single sample sequenced in a study of beta chain features in type 1 diabetes. Antigen specificity for these receptors is unknown. Study-level findings and limits: Type 1 diabetes patients had moderately but significantly shorter TCRB CDR3s in all four CD4+ subsets.

The investigators reverse transcribed all of the isolated RNA, so they sequenced expressed TCRB transcripts. Assay used: immunoSEQ multiplex PCR; TCRdb lists only in-frame clones, some missing. The table shows fewer than 110,000 clones, with about 26% occurring only once. Sequenced material: central memory CD4+ T cells from blood. Receptor source: a woman aged 18-30 years with type 1 diabetes.

The chain is built from TRBV19 and TRBJ2-7; TRBD2 might be the D (6 bases). The CDR3 sequence is 15 residues long. Germline lookup yields CDR1 LNHDA and CDR2 SQIVND (reference sequence). Trimming took off 7 bases at V and 7 bases at J, with 23 bases between the two ends. The CDR3 here is CASTPEAGRRWEQYF. DNA for the CDR3: TGTGCCAGTACCCCAGAGGCAGGGAGGCGCTGGGAGCAGTACTTC.

This clone was recorded a few times. CDR3 amino acids: CASRTRCWKVNTGELFF. The CDR3 DNA follows: TGTGCCAGCAGAACTAGGTGCTGGAAGGTGAACACCGGGGAGCTGTTTTTT. The gene calls are TRBV27 and TRBJ2-2; D is perhaps TRBD2 (5 bases). CDR3 length: 17 residues. Germline CDR1 reads MNHEY; CDR2 reads SMNVEV (reference sequence). Trimming took 6 bases from V and 1 from J, leaving 18 bases between them.

The chain employs TRBV11-3 and TRBJ2-7; 7 bases map to TRBD2. V shed 1 base and J 5 bases; nucleotides not matched to a gene: 11. The CDR3 loop spans 16 amino acids. Germline V lookup: CDR1 SGHNT, CDR2 YENEEA. The CDR3 DNA reads TGTGCCAGCAGCTTAGGGGGGATTACTAGCGACAACGAGCAGTACTTC. The encoded protein is CASSLGGITSDNEQYF. Drawing the rest from reference TRBV11-3 and TRBJ2-7, the complete variable domain is EAGVVQSPRYKIIEKKQPVAFWCNPISGHNTLYWYLQNLGQGPELLIRYENEEAVDDSQLPKDRFSAERLKGVDSTLKIQPAELGDSAVYLCASSLGGITSDNEQYFGPGTRLTVT.

The gene calls are TRBV6-5 and TRBJ2-7, with TRBD1 as a possible D gene (6 bases). The CDR3 has 12 residues. V lost 6 bases and J 4 bases, leaving 10 bases between the germline ends. Germline V gives CDR1 MNHEY, CDR2 SVGAGI. The CDR3 DNA reads as TGTGCCAGCAGCCTCACAGGGTACGAGCAGTACTTC. Protein product: CASSLTGYEQYF.

This clone has at least ten counts. V and J are TRBV18 and TRBJ1-1; possible D gene TRBD1, 6 bases. Trimming removed 3 bases from V and 5 bases from J, with 10 bases in between. This CDR3 is 13 amino acids long. Germline V CDR1 and CDR2: KGHSH, LQKENI. The CDR3 reads CASSPDRTTEAFF. The CDR3 DNA reads TGTGCCAGCTCACCCGACAGGACGACTGAAGCTTTCTTT.

This chain uses TRBV7-2 with TRBJ1-4; no clear D. Looked up from germline, CDR1 is SGHTA and CDR2 is FQGNSA. The CDR3 loop spans 15 amino acids. The germline V and J ends were trimmed by 1 base and 4 bases, with 10 bases remaining between them. CDR3 amino acids: CASSLGGQRNEKLFF. CDR3 sequence (DNA): TGTGCCAGCAGCTTAGGAGGGCAACGTAATGAAAAACTGTTTTTT. Full variable domain (rest looked up from reference TRBV7-2 and TRBJ1-4): GAGVSQSPSNKVTEKGKDVELRCDPISGHTALYWYRQSLGQGLEFLIYFQGNSAPDKSGLPSDRFSAERTGGSVSTLTIQRTQQEDSAVYLCASSLGGQRNEKLFFGSGTQLSVL.

The chain uses TRBV5-5 and TRBJ2-3; 11 nucleotides line up with TRBD2. The length of the CDR3 is 17 residues. Germline V gives CDR1 SGHKS, CDR2 YYEKEE (reference sequence). V shed 5 bases, J shed 1 base, and the junction held 9 bases outside the gene matches. The CDR3 here is CASRPKTGLAGTDTQYF. CDR3 sequence (DNA): TGTGCCAGCAGGCCTAAAACGGGACTAGCGGGCACAGATACGCAGTATTTT.

The chain recombines TRBV10-3 with TRBJ2-2; 10 bases line up with TRBD2. J lost 2 bases, V lost 8 bases, and 17 bases had no gene match. There are 19 residues in the CDR3. Per the germline V gene, CDR1 is ENHRY and CDR2 is SYGVKD. CDR3 nucleotide sequence: TGTGCCATCGCCCTTCACCCCTCGCTAGCGGGAGATAACACCGGGGAGCTGTTTTTT. Protein sequence: CAIALHPSLAGDNTGELFF.

The chain recombines TRBV25-1 with TRBJ1-1, with D unclear. Germline CDR1 is MGHDK and CDR2 is SYGVNS. This CDR3 region has 14 residues. The V and J ends lost 1 base and 4 bases respectively, with 10 bases between them. The CDR3, as DNA: TGTGCCAGCAGTGAATCGGGAAAGGTCACTGAAGCTTTCTTT. Protein product: CASSESGKVTEAFF.

This clone came up many times. The chain uses TRBV28 and TRBJ2-3; D remains ambiguous. V was cut by 7 bases and J by 5 bases, with 10 bases left in between. Germline V gene data show CDR1 as MDHEN and CDR2 as SYDVKM. The CDR3 spans 12 residues. CDR3 protein: CASTSGRDTQYF. DNA for the CDR3: TGTGCCAGCACCTCTGGGCGAGATACGCAGTATTTT.

Of note for this clone: The sample has other DNA sequences that encode this CDR3 too. This chain connects TRBV30 to TRBJ2-7; 9 bases map to TRBD2. The V and J ends lost 4 bases and 2 bases, in that order; junction bases with no gene match: 0. This CDR3 region has 12 residues. Germline CDR1 is GTSNPN and CDR2 is SVGIG (reference sequence). Written as DNA, the CDR3 is TGTGCCTGGACTAGCGGGACCTACGAGCAGTACTTC. As protein: CAWTSGTYEQYF.

This clone was seen more than once but under ten times. The chain uses TRBV2 and TRBJ2-7, with D maybe TRBD1 (5 bases). V lost 2 bases, J lost 3 bases, and 11 bases lay in between. Germline CDR1 is SNHLY and CDR2 is FYNNEI. The CDR3 is 14 residues long. CDR3 bases: TGTGCCAGCAGTGAATCCCGACAGAACTACGAGCAGTACTTC. This sequence encodes CASSESRQNYEQYF.

The chain uses TRBV6-5 and TRBJ2-7; D perhaps matches TRBD2 (7 bases). V lost 6 bases, J lost 2 bases, and 11 bases lay in between. This CDR3 is built from 13 residues. CDR1 and CDR2 (germline): MNHEY, SVGAGI. This chain's CDR3 is CASSSGGPYEQYF. The CDR3 DNA sequence: TGTGCCAGCAGCTCCGGGGGGCCCTACGAGCAGTACTTC.

The chain combines TRBV9 with TRBJ1-2; D is unclear. There are 13 residues in the CDR3. The V end was cut by 6 bases, the J end by 6 bases, with 15 bases between. CDR1 and CDR2 (germline): SGDLS, YYNGEE. CDR3 in amino acids: CASNQANQNGYTF. CDR3 DNA: TGTGCCAGCAACCAGGCTAATCAGAATGGCTACACCTTC.

The V and J genes are TRBV28 and TRBJ1-1, with a weak D call TRBD1 (5 bases). Germline assignment: CDR1 MDHEN and CDR2 SYDVKM. V lost 6 bases, J lost 1 base, and 12 bases lay in between. The CDR3 loop spans 14 amino acids. The CDR3: CASREGPSNTEAFF. Written as DNA, the CDR3 is TGTGCCAGCAGGGAGGGGCCGTCGAACACTGAAGCTTTCTTT. Variable domain in full (rest from reference TRBV28 and TRBJ1-1): DVKVTQSSRYLVKRTGEKVFLECVQDMDHENMFWYRQDPGLGLRLIYFSYDVKMKEKGDIPEGYSVSREKKERFSLILESASTNQTSMYLCASREGPSNTEAFFGQGTRLTVV.

Here the CDR3 DNA reads TGTGCCAGCAGCGGCCTTAGACAGGGTCAAATGAACACTGAAGCTTTCTTT. Protein sequence: CASSGLRQGQMNTEAFF. The J gene is TRBJ1-1, the V gene TRBV5-4, with 7 bases fitting TRBD1. V lost 4 bases to trimming and J lost 0 bases; unmatched junction nucleotides: 12. Germline V gene data show CDR1 as SGHNT and CDR2 as YYREEE (reference sequence). There are 17 residues in the CDR3. Based on the CDR3 plus reference TRBV5-4 and TRBJ1-1, the full variable domain is ETGVTQSPTHLIKTRGQQVTLRCSSQSGHNTVSWYQQALGQGPQFIFQYYREEENGRGNFPPRFSGLQFPNYSSELNVNALELDDSALYLCASSGLRQGQMNTEAFFGQGTRLTVV.

The chain has TRBV12-5 and TRBJ2-2, with 9 bases lining up with TRBD2. There are 16 residues in the CDR3. CDR1 and CDR2 (germline): LGHNT, FRNRAP. V shed 5 bases and J 3 bases; nucleotides not matched to a gene: 7. The CDR3: CASGSLAGTYTGELFF. CDR3 bases: TGTGCTAGTGGTAGCCTAGCGGGAACATACACCGGGGAGCTGTTTTTT.

The chain employs TRBV27 and TRBJ1-5; D possibly corresponds to TRBD1 (6 bases). Looked up from germline, CDR1 is MNHEY and CDR2 is SMNVEV (reference sequence). CDR3 size: 16 residues. V dropped 5 bases and J dropped 2 bases, with 16 bases sitting between them. CDR3: CASSSYSTGGNQPQHF. The CDR3 nucleotides are TGTGCCAGCAGTAGCTACTCGACAGGCGGCAATCAGCCCCAGCATTTT.

The chain combines TRBV6-1 with TRBJ2-5; D gene uncertain. Trimming took 6 bases from V and 4 from J, leaving 3 bases between them. The CDR3 has 10 residues. The V gene's germline CDR1 is MNHNS and CDR2 SASEGT. In DNA, the CDR3 is TGTGCCAGCAGCAGAGAGACCCAGTACTTC. It codes for CASSRETQYF.

A word on this clone: The sample contains more than one DNA sequence encoding this CDR3. CDR3 bases: TGTGCCAGCACCCTGAGGGGGCCCCAAGAGACCCAGTACTTC. It codes for CASTLRGPQETQYF. The chain links TRBV7-2 to TRBJ2-5; 7 bases are a match to TRBD1. V lost 7 bases, J lost 1 base, and 6 bases stayed unmatched. The germline V gene has CDR1 SGHTA and CDR2 FQGNSA. This CDR3 has 14 amino acids.

The chain links TRBV30 to TRBJ2-7; TRBD2 matches at 12 bases. The CDR3 consists of 18 residues. J lost 4 bases, V lost 0 bases, and 13 bases had no gene match. Germline assignment: CDR1 GTSNPN and CDR2 SVGIG (reference sequence). DNA for the CDR3: TGTGCCTGGAGTGTGCTAGCGGGAGGGCCGGGCAGGATGTACGAGCAGTACTTC. It yields the protein CAWSVLAGGPGRMYEQYF.

V gene TRBV19 combines with J gene TRBJ1-1; D gene ambiguous. Germline CDR1 LNHDA, CDR2 SQIVND (reference sequence). This CDR3 spans 12 amino acids. V dropped 7 bases and J dropped 5 bases, with 11 bases sitting between them. CDR3 in amino acids: CASTYAGTEAFF. The CDR3 bases are TGTGCCAGTACTTATGCCGGGACTGAAGCTTTCTTT. The full variable domain, with the rest looked up from reference TRBV19 and TRBJ1-1, is DGGITQSPKYLFRKEGQNVTLSCEQNLNHDAMYWYRQDPGQGLRLIYYSQIVNDFQKGDIAEGYSVSREKKESFPLTVTSAQKNPTAFYLCASTYAGTEAFFGQGTRLTVV.

This clone was seen a handful of times. J is TRBJ2-1 and V is TRBV30; 11 positions match TRBD2. The CDR3 is 18 amino acids. Germline V gene data show CDR1 as GTSNPN and CDR2 as SVGIG (reference sequence). V shed 0 bases, J shed 7 bases, and the junction held 14 bases outside the gene matches. Here the CDR3 reads CAWSVAGNSGRARNEQFF. DNA of the CDR3: TGTGCCTGGAGTGTAGCGGGAAATAGCGGGAGGGCCCGGAATGAGCAGTTCTTC. Supplemented by reference TRBV30 and TRBJ2-1, the full variable domain reads SQTIHQWPATLVQPVGSPLSLECTVEGTSNPNLYWYRQAAGRGLQLLFYSVGIGQISSEVPQNLSASRPQDRQFILSSKKLLLSDSGFYLCAWSVAGNSGRARNEQFFGPGTRLTVL.

The chain joins TRBV14 to TRBJ2-3; the D is unclear. Germline CDR1 and CDR2: SGHDN and FVKESK. V was cut by 1 base and J by 5 bases, with 10 bases left in between. This CDR3 contains 14 residues. The CDR3 bases are TGTGCCAGCAGCCAAGCCAGATCCAGAGATACGCAGTATTTT. Its protein product is CASSQARSRDTQYF.

DNA for the CDR3: TGTGCCAGCTCACCACCGATGGGCGGGACGACCGGGGAGCTGTTTTTT. Its protein is CASSPPMGGTTGELFF. The chain carries TRBV18 and TRBJ2-2; D possibly corresponds to TRBD2 (6 bases). The CDR3 extends over 16 amino acids. V was trimmed by 0 bases and J by 5 bases, leaving 13 bases between them. Germline CDR1 reads KGHSH; CDR2 reads LQKENI.

V is TRBV28 and J is TRBJ2-3, with D possibly matching TRBD1 (5 bases). The CDR3 is 15 amino acids. CDR1 is MDHEN and CDR2 is SYDVKM in the germline V gene. V lost 6 bases and J lost 5, with 18 bases in between. The CDR3 nucleotides read TGTGCCAGCAGCGGTCCTCAGGGTTGGGGAGATACGCAGTATTTT. As protein: CASSGPQGWGDTQYF.